These T cell receptor beta chains were read from a single sample in a study of Graves' ophthalmopathy and Graves' hyperthyroidism. TCRdb independently ran MiXCR on the multiplex PCR reads; one entry per CDR3 protein. The sample consists of approximately 210,000 distinct CDR3 sequences, 29% of them appearing once. Sequencing was performed on peripheral blood. These receptors originate from a man aged 45-60 years with Graves' ophthalmopathy. Both conserved end residues are part of each CDR3.

V gene: TRBV28
CDR3 protein: CASSLLAGDLNTGELFF

V gene: TRBV29-1
CDR3 protein: CSVEVLGVLAGRETQYF

V gene: TRBV28
CDR3 protein: CASSLPDRGFRNTIYF

V gene: TRBV7-2
CDR3 protein: CASSPDRADGQPQHF

V gene: TRBV3-1
CDR3 protein: CASSQDLTVYGYTF

V gene: TRBV6-2/TRBV6-3
CDR3 protein: CASTLGRLGNQPQHF

V gene: TRBV28
CDR3 protein: CASSLGSRGETQYF

V gene: TRBV7-2
CDR3 protein: CAIRKDYGYTF

V gene: TRBV14
CDR3 protein: CAIGSIDGYTF

V gene: TRBV20-1
CDR3 protein: CSARRASSYEQYF

V gene: TRBV28
CDR3 protein: CASSLTGTNLAGELFF

V gene: TRBV12-3/TRBV12-4
CDR3 protein: CASSQVQSYEQYF

V gene: TRBV6-5
CDR3 protein: CASSYTDRGGNTIYF

V gene: TRBV7-2
CDR3 protein: CASSLVNRGMDEQYF

V gene: TRBV6-2/TRBV6-3
CDR3 protein: CASRDRGRSPEKTQYF

V gene: TRBV29-1
CDR3 protein: CSVEVEQEFAPNSYEQYF

V gene: TRBV12-3/TRBV12-4
CDR3 protein: CATHGRNYGYTF

V gene: TRBV28
CDR3 protein: CAPNLSRLTNTGELFF

V gene: TRBV7-8
CDR3 protein: CASSLVGGNGYTF

V gene: TRBV19
CDR3 protein: CASIGGGTVYTGELFF

V gene: TRBV7-2
CDR3 protein: CASSFGSTEAFF

V gene: TRBV12-3/TRBV12-4
CDR3 protein: CASTTERPRETQYF

V gene: TRBV18
CDR3 protein: CASSQTGNSQETQYF

V gene: TRBV2
CDR3 protein: CASSEGLAESSYEQYF

V gene: TRBV27
CDR3 protein: CARYNQETQYF

V gene: TRBV7-2
CDR3 protein: CASSSHGQGPEAFF

V gene: TRBV12-3/TRBV12-4
CDR3 protein: CASSLWAGPGTEAFF

V gene: TRBV3-1
CDR3 protein: CASSLPSGRGSYEQYF

V gene: TRBV12-3/TRBV12-4
CDR3 protein: CASTSDRGTYEQYF

V gene: TRBV5-1
CDR3 protein: CASSRTDRTYEQYF

V gene: TRBV29-1
CDR3 protein: CSVFDGGYGYTF

V gene: TRBV12-3/TRBV12-4
CDR3 protein: CASSLTGVDTEAFF

V gene: TRBV28
CDR3 protein: CASSSIQGPPYEQYF

V gene: TRBV2
CDR3 protein: CASIETSGRSQQYF

V gene: TRBV12-5
CDR3 protein: CASGLDDRNTEAFF

V gene: TRBV28
CDR3 protein: CASSLSGAGGTGELFF

V gene: TRBV12-3/TRBV12-4
CDR3 protein: CASTLGPAFGYTF

V gene: TRBV12-5
CDR3 protein: CASGLGVGYQETQYF

V gene: TRBV20-1
CDR3 protein: CSAASGKGANVLTF

V gene: TRBV27
CDR3 protein: CASSLSSTVVETQYF

V gene: TRBV28
CDR3 protein: CASSPRQTGYEQYF

V gene: TRBV5-6
CDR3 protein: CASSETVNTEAFF

V gene: TRBV4-1
CDR3 protein: CASSQDFVSLSYEQYF

V gene: TRBV5-1
CDR3 protein: CASSSGGGSDSLYF

V gene: TRBV5-4
CDR3 protein: CASSVRTSHQETQYF

V gene: TRBV6-5
CDR3 protein: CASSYSPDFTDTQYF

V gene: TRBV3-1
CDR3 protein: CASSQEYSSYEQYF

V gene: TRBV11-2
CDR3 protein: CASSFTESSYEQYF

V gene: TRBV11-2
CDR3 protein: CASSLDLAGGLSYNSPLHF

V gene: TRBV28
CDR3 protein: CASSFREVGEQYF

V gene: TRBV28
CDR3 protein: CASSFGRPSYEQYF

V gene: TRBV10-2
CDR3 protein: CASSRRGQGGEQYF

V gene: TRBV24-1
CDR3 protein: CATSGAGRNAYEQYF

V gene: TRBV12-3/TRBV12-4
CDR3 protein: CASSLPTRYGYTF

V gene: TRBV29-1
CDR3 protein: CSVRGLAVTGELFF

V gene: TRBV19
CDR3 protein: CATSRVGDEQYF

V gene: TRBV11-2
CDR3 protein: CASSTADEQYF